The 6 T cell receptor beta chains listed next were all sequenced from one sample in a study of blood T cell repertoires in COVID-19. Repertoires were generated with immunoSEQ multiplex PCR, while TCRdb's copy carries only in-frame clones and drops some. This sample has about 330,000 clones, with more than 70% found just once. Sequenced: peripheral blood. Every receptor here comes from a woman aged 50 to 65 with acute or convalescent COVID-19.

This clone was seen only a few times. The chain is built from TRBV7-8 and TRBJ2-1; TRBD2 aligns across 11 bases. The germline V gene has CDR1 SGHVS and CDR2 FQNEAQ. V shed 5 bases, J shed 4 bases, and the junction held 19 bases outside the gene matches. The CDR3 runs to 20 residues. The CDR3 DNA sequence: TGTGCCAGCAGCCCCGACAGGGGAACTAGCGGGAGCTCGATATACAATGAGCAGTTCTTC. Its translation is CASSPDRGTSGSSIYNEQFF.

The gene calls are TRBV11-2 and TRBJ2-5; 12 bases map to TRBD2. Germline assignment: CDR1 SGHAT and CDR2 FQNNGV. The trim removed 5 bases at V and 6 bases at J, leaving 10 bases unmatched. The CDR3 runs 16 residues. The CDR3 sequence: CASSHIPGTSGQTQYF. CDR3 nucleotide sequence: TGTGCCAGCAGCCATATCCCCGGGACTAGCGGGCAGACCCAGTACTTC. The full variable domain, rest sourced from reference TRBV11-2 and TRBJ2-5, is EAGVAQSPRYKIIEKRQSVAFWCNPISGHATLYWYQQILGQGPKLLIQFQNNGVVDDSQLPKDRFSAERLKGVDSTLKIQPAKLEDSAVYLCASSHIPGTSGQTQYFGPGTRLLVL.

The V call is TRBV7-2, the J call TRBJ1-1; 7 bases align to TRBD1. Germline V gives CDR1 SGHTA, CDR2 FQGNSA. V lost 5 bases to trimming and J lost 8 bases; unmatched junction nucleotides: 14. The CDR3 has 15 residues. The CDR3 region is CASSAGQATGTEAFF. CDR3 DNA sequence: TGTGCCAGCAGCGCAGGACAGGCAACAGGGACAGAAGCTTTCTTT.

This chain joins TRBV13 and TRBJ2-2, with D tentatively TRBD2 (6 bases). The CDR3 loop spans 15 amino acids. Germline loops: CDR1 PRHDT, CDR2 FYEKMQ (reference sequence). V lost 3 bases to trimming and J lost 4 bases, with 12 bases between them. The CDR3 bases are TGTGCCAGCAGCTTGGGGCTAGCGATCACCGGGGAGCTGTTTTTT. Translated: CASSLGLAITGELFF.

This chain uses TRBV28 with TRBJ1-5, with unresolved D. The V end lost 2 bases, the J end lost 0 bases, and 11 bases lay between the germline ends. The germline CDR1 and CDR2 sequences are MDHEN and SYDVKM. This CDR3 has 16 residues. The CDR3 bases are TGTGCCAGCAGTTTAGCTTGGCTCTTTAGCAATCAGCCCCAGCATTTT. The encoded protein is CASSLAWLFSNQPQHF.

In its sample, this clone was seen a few times. This chain joins TRBV12-3 or TRBV12-4 and TRBJ1-6; D call uncertain. This CDR3 spans 13 amino acids. Trimming removed 3 bases from V and 6 bases from J, with 6 bases in between. CDR3 DNA: TGTGCCAGCAGTTTTCAATCTAATTCACCCCTCCACTTT. It is translated as CASSFQSNSPLHF.